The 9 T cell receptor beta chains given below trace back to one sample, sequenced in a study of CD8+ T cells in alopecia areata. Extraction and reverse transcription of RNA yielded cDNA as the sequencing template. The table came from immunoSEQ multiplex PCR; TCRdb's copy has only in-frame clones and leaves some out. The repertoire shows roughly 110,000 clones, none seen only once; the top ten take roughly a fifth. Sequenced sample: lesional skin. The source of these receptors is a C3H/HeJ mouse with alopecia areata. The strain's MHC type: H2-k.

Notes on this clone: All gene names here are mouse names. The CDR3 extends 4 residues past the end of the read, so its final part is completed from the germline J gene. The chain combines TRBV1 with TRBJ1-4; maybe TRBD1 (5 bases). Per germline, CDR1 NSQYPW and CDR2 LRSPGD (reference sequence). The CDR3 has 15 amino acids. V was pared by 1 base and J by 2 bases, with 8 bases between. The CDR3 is CTCSAGGPSNERLFF. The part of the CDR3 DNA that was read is TGCACCTGCAGTGCAGGGGGCCCCTCCAACGAA. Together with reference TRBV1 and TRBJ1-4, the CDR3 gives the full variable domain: VTLLEQNPRWRLVPRGQAVNLRCILKNSQYPWMSWYQQDLQKQLQWLFTLRSPGDKEVKSLPGADYLATRVTDTELRLQVANMSQGRTLYCTCSAGGPSNERLFFGHGTKLSVL.

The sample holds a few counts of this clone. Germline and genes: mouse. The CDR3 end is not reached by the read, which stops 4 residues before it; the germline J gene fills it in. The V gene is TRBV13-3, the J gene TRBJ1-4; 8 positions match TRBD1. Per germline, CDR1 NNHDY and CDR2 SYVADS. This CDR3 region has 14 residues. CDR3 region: CASSGTGLAERLFF. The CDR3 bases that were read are TGTGCCAGCAGTGGGACAGGGCTTGCCGAA.

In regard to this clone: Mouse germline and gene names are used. The CDR3 DNA, read in part, is TGTGCCAGCAGTTCGACTGGGGGGTGGGTGGAC. Translating gives CASSSTGGWVD. The whole CDR3 reads CASSSTGGWVDTQYF. This chain links TRBV13-3 with TRBJ2-5; TRBD2 matches at 10 bases. The sequence runs out 4 residues before the end of the CDR3; the remainder is reconstructed from the germline J gene. Germline lookup yields CDR1 NNHDY and CDR2 SYVADS. CDR3 length: 15 amino acids. The whole variable domain, remainder taken from reference TRBV13-3 and TRBJ2-5, is EAAVTQSPRSKVAVTGGKVTLSCHQTNNHDYMYWYRQDTGHGLRLIHYSYVADSTEKGDIPDGYKASRPSQENFSLILELASLSQTAVYFCASSSTGGWVDTQYFGPGTRLLVL.

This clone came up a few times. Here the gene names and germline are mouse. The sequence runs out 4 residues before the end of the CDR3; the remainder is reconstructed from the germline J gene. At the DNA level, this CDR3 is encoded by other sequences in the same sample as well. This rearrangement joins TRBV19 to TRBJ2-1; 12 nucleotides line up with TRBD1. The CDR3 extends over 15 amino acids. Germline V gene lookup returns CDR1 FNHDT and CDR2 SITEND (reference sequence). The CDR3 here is CASSPGTGGGAEQFF. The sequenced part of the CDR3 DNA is TGTGCCAGCAGTCCTGGGACAGGGGGCGGGGCT.

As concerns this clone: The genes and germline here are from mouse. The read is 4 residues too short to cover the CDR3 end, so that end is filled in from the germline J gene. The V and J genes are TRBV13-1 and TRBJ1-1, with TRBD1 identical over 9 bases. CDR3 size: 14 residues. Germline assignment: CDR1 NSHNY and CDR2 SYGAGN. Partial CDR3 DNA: TGTGCCAGCAGTGATTCTACAGGGGGCCCA. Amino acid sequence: CASSDSTGGP. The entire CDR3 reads CASSDSTGGPEVFF.

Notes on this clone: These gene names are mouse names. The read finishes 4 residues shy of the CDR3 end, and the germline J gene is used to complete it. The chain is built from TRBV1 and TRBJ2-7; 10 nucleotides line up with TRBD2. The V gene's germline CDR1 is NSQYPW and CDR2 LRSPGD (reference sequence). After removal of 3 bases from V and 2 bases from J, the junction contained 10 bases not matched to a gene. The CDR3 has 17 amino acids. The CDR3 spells CTCSAGSSGTGAYEQYF. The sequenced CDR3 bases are TGCACCTGCAGTGCCGGGAGTAGTGGGACTGGGGCCTAT.

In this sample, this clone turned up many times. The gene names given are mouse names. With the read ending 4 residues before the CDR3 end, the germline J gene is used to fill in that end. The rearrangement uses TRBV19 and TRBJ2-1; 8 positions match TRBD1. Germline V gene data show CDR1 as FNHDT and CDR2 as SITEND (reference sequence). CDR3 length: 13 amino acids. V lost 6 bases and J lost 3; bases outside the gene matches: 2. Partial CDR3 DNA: TGTGCCAGCACCACAGGGGGCTATGCT. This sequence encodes CASTTGGYA. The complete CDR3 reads CASTTGGYAEQFF.

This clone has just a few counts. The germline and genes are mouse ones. The CDR3 here is CASSPGQGTDYTF. Incomplete CDR3 DNA: TGTGCCAGCAGCCCGGGACAGGGCACC. The chain joins TRBV19 to TRBJ1-2; 9 bases align to TRBD1. The CDR3 end lies 4 residues beyond the end of the read and is filled in from the germline J gene. Germline lookup yields CDR1 FNHDT and CDR2 SITEND (reference sequence). The CDR3 spans 13 residues. Using reference TRBV19 and TRBJ1-2 for the parts outside the CDR3, the full variable domain is GGIITQTPKFLIGQEGQKLTLKCQQNFNHDTMYWYRQDSGKGLRLIYYSITENDLQKGDLSEGYDASREKKSSFSLTVTSAQKNEMAVFLCASSPGQGTDYTFGSGTRLLVI.

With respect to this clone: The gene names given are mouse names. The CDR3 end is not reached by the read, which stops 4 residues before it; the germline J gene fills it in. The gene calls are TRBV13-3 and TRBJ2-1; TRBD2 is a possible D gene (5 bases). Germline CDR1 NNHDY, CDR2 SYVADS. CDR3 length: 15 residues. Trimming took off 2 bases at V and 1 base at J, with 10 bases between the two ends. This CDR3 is CASSEIWENYAEQFF. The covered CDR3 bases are TGTGCCAGCAGTGAAATCTGGGAAAACTATGCT.